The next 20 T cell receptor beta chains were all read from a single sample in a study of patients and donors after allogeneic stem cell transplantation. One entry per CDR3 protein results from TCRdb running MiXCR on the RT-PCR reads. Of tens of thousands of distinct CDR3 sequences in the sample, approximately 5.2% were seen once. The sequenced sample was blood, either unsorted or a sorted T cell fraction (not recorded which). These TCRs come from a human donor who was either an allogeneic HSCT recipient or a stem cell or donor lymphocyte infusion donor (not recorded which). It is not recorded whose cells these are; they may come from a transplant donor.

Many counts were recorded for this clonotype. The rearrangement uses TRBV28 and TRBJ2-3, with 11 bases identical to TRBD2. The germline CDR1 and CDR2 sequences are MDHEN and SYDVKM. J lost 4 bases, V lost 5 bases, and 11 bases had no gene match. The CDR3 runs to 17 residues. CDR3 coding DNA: TGTGCCAGCAGTCCCATACTAGCGGGAGATGCGGCAGATACGCAGTATTTT. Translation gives CASSPILAGDAADTQYF.

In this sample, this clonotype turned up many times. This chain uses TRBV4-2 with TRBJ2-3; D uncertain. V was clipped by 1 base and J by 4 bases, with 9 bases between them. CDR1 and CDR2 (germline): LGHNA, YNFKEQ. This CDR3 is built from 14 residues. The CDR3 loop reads CASSQAGPPDTQYF. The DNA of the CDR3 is TGTGCCAGCAGCCAAGCTGGACCCCCAGATACGCAGTATTTT.

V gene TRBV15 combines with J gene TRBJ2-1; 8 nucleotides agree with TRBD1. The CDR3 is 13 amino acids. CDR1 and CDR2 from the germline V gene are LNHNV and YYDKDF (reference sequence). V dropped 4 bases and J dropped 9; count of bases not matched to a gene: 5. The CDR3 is CATSKRTGSEQFF. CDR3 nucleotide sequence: TGTGCCACCAGCAAACGGACAGGGAGTGAGCAGTTCTTC.

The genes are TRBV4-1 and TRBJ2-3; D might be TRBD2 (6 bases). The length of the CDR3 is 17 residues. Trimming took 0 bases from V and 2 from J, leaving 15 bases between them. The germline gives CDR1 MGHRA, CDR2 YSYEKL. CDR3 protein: CASSQDLREHPTDTQYF. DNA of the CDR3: TGCGCCAGCAGCCAAGATCTACGGGAGCATCCCACAGATACGCAGTATTTT.

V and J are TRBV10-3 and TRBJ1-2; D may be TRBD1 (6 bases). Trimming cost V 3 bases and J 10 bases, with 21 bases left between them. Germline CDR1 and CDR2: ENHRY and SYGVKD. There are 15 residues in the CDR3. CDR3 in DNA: TGTGCCATCAGTGAATCGACAGGCGCTTTTGATGACTACACCTTC. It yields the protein CAISESTGAFDDYTF.

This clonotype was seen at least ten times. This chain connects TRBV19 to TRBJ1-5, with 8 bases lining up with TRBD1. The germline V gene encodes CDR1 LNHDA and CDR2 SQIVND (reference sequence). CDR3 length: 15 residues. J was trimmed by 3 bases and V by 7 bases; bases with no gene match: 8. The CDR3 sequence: CASKTSDRANQPQHF. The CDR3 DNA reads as TGTGCCAGTAAAACCTCGGACAGGGCCAATCAGCCCCAGCATTTT.

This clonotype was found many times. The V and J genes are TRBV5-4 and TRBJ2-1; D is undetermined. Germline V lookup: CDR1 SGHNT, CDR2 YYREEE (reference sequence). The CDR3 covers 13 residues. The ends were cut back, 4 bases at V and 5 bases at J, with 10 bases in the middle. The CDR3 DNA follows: TGTGCCAGCAGCCGGCTTGGGAACAATGAGCAGTTCTTC. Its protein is CASSRLGNNEQFF.

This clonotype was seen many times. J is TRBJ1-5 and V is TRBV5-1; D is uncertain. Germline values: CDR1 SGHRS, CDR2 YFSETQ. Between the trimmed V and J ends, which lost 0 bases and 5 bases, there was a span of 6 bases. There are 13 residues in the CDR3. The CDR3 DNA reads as TGCGCCAGCAGCTTGGTCCCGGATCAGCCCCAGCATTTT. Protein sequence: CASSLVPDQPQHF.

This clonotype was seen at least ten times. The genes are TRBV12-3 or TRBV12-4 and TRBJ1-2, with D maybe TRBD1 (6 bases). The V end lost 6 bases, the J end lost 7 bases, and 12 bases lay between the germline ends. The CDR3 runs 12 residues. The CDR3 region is CASSLPGAGYTF. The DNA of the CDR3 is TGTGCCAGCAGCCTCCCGGGGGCTGGCTACACCTTC.

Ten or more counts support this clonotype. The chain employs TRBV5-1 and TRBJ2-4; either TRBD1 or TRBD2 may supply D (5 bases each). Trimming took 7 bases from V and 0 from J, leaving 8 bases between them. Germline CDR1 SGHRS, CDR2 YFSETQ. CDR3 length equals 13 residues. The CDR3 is CASRDLAKNIQYF. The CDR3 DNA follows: TGCGCCAGCCGGGACCTAGCCAAAAACATTCAGTACTTC.

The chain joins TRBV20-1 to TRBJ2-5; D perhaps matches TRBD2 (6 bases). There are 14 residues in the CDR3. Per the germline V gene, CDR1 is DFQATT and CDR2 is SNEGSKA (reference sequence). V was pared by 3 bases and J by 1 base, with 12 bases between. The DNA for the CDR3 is TGCAGTGCTAGTGAGGGCGGGGCCCAAGAGACCCAGTACTTC. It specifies CSASEGGAQETQYF.

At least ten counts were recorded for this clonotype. In DNA form, the CDR3 reads TGCAGCGTTGAGAGCGGACTAGCGGCGGAGGAGCAGTTCTTC. Amino acid sequence: CSVESGLAAEEQFF. V and J are TRBV29-1 and TRBJ2-1, with 10 nucleotides matching TRBD2. V lost 3 bases to trimming and J lost 10 bases; unmatched junction nucleotides: 9. This CDR3 region has 14 residues. Germline V gene lookup returns CDR1 SQVTM and CDR2 ANQGSEA.

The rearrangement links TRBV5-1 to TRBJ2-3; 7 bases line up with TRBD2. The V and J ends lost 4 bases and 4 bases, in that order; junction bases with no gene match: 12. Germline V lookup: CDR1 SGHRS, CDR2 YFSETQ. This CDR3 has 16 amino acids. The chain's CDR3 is CASSLSVGGGADTQYF. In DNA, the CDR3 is TGCGCCAGCAGCCTGTCCGTTGGCGGGGGTGCAGATACGCAGTATTTT.

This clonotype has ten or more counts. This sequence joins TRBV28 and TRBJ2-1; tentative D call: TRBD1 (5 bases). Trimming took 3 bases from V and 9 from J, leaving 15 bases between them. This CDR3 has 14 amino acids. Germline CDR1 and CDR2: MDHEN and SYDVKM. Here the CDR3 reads CASSFGQGMSEQFF. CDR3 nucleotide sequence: TGTGCCAGCAGTTTTGGGCAGGGAATGAGTGAGCAGTTCTTC.

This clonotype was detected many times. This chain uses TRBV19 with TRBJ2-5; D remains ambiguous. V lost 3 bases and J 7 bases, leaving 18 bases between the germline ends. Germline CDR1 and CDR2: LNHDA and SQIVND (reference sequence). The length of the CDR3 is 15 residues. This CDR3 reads CASSITTNSRGTQYF. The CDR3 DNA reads TGTGCCAGTAGTATCACGACCAATTCTCGAGGGACCCAGTACTTC.

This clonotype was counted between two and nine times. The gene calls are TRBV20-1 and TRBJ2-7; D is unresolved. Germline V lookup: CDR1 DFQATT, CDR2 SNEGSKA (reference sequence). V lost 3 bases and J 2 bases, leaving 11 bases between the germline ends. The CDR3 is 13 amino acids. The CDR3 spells CSARRPLAYEQYF. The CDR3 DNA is TGCAGTGCTAGGAGGCCCCTTGCCTACGAGCAGTACTTC.

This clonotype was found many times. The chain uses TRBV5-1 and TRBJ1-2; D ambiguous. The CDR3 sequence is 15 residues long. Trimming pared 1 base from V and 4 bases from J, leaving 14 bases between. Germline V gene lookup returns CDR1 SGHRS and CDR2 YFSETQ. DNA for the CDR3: TGCGCCAGCAGCTTGTCGGGCAGTTCCCCCTATGGCTACACCTTC. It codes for CASSLSGSSPYGYTF.

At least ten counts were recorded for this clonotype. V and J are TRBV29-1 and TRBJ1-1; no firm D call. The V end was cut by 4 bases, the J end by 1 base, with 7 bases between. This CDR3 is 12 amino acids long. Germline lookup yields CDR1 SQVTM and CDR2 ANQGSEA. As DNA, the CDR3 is TGCAGCGTTGGGGCAGGGAACACTGAAGCTTTCTTT. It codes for CSVGAGNTEAFF.

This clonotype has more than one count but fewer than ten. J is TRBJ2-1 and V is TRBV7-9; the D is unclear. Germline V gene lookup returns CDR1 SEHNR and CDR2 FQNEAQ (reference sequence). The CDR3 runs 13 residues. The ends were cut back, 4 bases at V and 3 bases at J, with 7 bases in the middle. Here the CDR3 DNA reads TGTGCCAGCAGCTCTGGGATCTACAATGAGCAGTTCTTC. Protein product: CASSSGIYNEQFF.

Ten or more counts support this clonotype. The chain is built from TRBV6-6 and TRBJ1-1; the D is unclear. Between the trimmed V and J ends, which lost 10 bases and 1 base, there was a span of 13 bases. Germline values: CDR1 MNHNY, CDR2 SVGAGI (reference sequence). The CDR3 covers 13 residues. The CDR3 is CATEESGNTEAFF. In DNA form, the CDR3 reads TGTGCCACCGAGGAATCCGGGAACACTGAAGCTTTCTTT.